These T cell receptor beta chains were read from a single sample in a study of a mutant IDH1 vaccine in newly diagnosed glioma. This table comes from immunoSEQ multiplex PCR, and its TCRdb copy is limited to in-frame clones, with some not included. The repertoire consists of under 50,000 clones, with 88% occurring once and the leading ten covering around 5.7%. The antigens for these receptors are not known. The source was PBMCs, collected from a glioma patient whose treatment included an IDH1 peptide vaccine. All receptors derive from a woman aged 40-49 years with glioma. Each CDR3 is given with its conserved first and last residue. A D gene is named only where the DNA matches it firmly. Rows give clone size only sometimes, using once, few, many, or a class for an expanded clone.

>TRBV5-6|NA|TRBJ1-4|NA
TGTGCCAGCAGCTTTTGGACAGCCGGGGATGAAAAACTGTTTTTT
CASSFWTAGDEKLFF
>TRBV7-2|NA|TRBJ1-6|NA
TGTGCCAGCAGCCCTAGGGGTTTAGCCCTCCACTTT
CASSPRGLALHF
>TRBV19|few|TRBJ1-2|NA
TGTGCCACCACCCCGCATCGCTATGGCTACACCTTC
CATTPHRYGYTF
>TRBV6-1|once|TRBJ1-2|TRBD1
TGTGCCAGCAGTGAAGTCCCAGGGGGCGTCAACCTCGGGGGCTACACCTTC
CASSEVPGGVNLGGYTF
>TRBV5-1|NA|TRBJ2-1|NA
TGCGCCAGCAGCTTGGGCAGCGCCTACAATGAGCAGTTCTTC
CASSLGSAYNEQFF
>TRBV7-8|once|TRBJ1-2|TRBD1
TGTGCCAGCAGCTTAGAATGGACAGGCGGCTACACCTTC
CASSLEWTGGYTF
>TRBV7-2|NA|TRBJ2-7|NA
TGTGCCAGCAGCTTTAGAGGGAGGTCCCACGAGCAGTACTTC
CASSFRGRSHEQYF
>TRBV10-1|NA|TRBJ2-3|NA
TGCGCCAGCAGTGCAGCCCCCGGAAGCACAGATACGCAGTATTTT
CASSAAPGSTDTQYF
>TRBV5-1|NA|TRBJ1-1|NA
TGCGCCAGCAGCTTGGAGAGGCCAGCCTTATTGAACACTGAAGCTTTCTTT
CASSLERPALLNTEAFF
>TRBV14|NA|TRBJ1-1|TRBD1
TGTGCCAGCAGCCCGCGGGTTGTCAGGGGGTACGAAAAGTTAATGAACACTGAAGCTTTCTTT
CASSPRVVRGYEKLMNTEAFF
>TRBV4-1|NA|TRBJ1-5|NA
TGCGCCAGCAGCCACCTCGACACTGATAGCAATCAGCCCCAGCATTTT
CASSHLDTDSNQPQHF
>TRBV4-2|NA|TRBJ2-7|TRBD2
TGTGCCAGCAGCCGGGACCTAGCGGGGGGGTTCTACGAGCAGTACTTC
CASSRDLAGGFYEQYF